A selection of T cell receptor beta chains follows, all from one sample in a study of blood T cell repertoires in COVID-19. Data came from immunoSEQ multiplex PCR; TCRdb stores just in-frame clones and leaves some out. Of around 230,000 clones listed, roughly 87% are singletons. The sample consisted of peripheral blood. These receptors came from a man aged 55 to 70 who had recovered from COVID-19. Each CDR3 is given with its conserved first and last residue. D genes are given only for firm matches. Size is stated for part of the rows, as once, few or many counts, or as a class when the clone is expanded.

V gene: TRBV10-3
D gene: TRBD2
clone size: .
J gene: TRBJ2-1
CDR3 protein: CAINAGLAYEQFF
CDR3 DNA: TGTGCCATCAACGCGGGACTAGCGTATGAGCAGTTCTTC

V gene: TRBV11-2
D gene: .
clone size: few
J gene: TRBJ2-7
CDR3 protein: CASSLYRDNYEQYF
CDR3 DNA: TGTGCCAGCAGCTTATATCGGGACAACTACGAGCAGTACTTC

V gene: TRBV4-1
D gene: TRBD1
clone size: .
J gene: TRBJ2-7
CDR3 protein: CASSQDPGGYEQYF
CDR3 DNA: TGCGCCAGCAGCCAAGATCCAGGGGGCTACGAGCAGTACTTC

V gene: TRBV6-5
D gene: .
clone size: .
J gene: TRBJ1-5
CDR3 protein: CASSPGAVQPQHF
CDR3 DNA: TGTGCCAGCAGTCCGGGTGCTGTTCAGCCCCAGCATTTT

V gene: TRBV24-1
D gene: TRBD1
clone size: .
J gene: TRBJ2-5
CDR3 protein: CATGQGAMETQYF
CDR3 DNA: TGTGCCACCGGACAGGGGGCAATGGAGACCCAGTACTTC

V gene: TRBV18
D gene: .
clone size: .
J gene: TRBJ1-1
CDR3 protein: CASSPGAAAEAFF
CDR3 DNA: TGTGCCAGCTCACCAGGGGCTGCTGCTGAAGCTTTCTTT

V gene: TRBV3-1/TRBV3-2
D gene: TRBD1
clone size: .
J gene: TRBJ1-6
CDR3 protein: CASSQFRGPSPLHF
CDR3 DNA: TGTGCCAGCAGCCAGTTCAGGGGGCCTTCACCCCTCCACTTT

V gene: TRBV28
D gene: TRBD1
clone size: .
J gene: TRBJ2-1
CDR3 protein: CASSGVHRGKNEQFF
CDR3 DNA: TGTGCCAGCAGTGGAGTTCACAGGGGCAAAAATGAGCAGTTCTTC

V gene: TRBV20-1
D gene: .
clone size: .
J gene: TRBJ1-5
CDR3 protein: CSAAENQPQHF
CDR3 DNA: TGCAGTGCCGCTGAGAATCAGCCCCAGCATTTT

V gene: TRBV5-6
D gene: TRBD2
clone size: .
J gene: TRBJ2-3
CDR3 protein: CASSTRTSGGVSTDTQYF
CDR3 DNA: TGTGCCAGCAGCACCCGGACTAGCGGGGGGGTGAGCACAGATACGCAGTATTTT

V gene: TRBV30
D gene: .
clone size: .
J gene: TRBJ2-5
CDR3 protein: CAWSVEGESQYF
CDR3 DNA: TGTGCCTGGAGTGTGGAGGGAGAGAGCCAGTACTTC

V gene: TRBV28
D gene: .
clone size: .
J gene: TRBJ1-4
CDR3 protein: CASSLSQGHNSLNEKLFF
CDR3 DNA: TGTGCCAGCAGTCTCTCCCAGGGACATAACAGTCTTAATGAAAAACTGTTTTTT

V gene: TRBV13
D gene: .
clone size: many
J gene: TRBJ1-6
CDR3 protein: CASSPQGRGNSPLHF
CDR3 DNA: TGTGCCAGCAGCCCCCAAGGCCGAGGGAATTCACCCCTCCACTTT

V gene: TRBV5-1
D gene: .
clone size: .
J gene: TRBJ1-5
CDR3 protein: CASSLGGDRNQPQHF
CDR3 DNA: TGCGCCAGCAGCTTGGGGGGCGACCGCAATCAGCCCCAGCATTTT

V gene: TRBV19
D gene: TRBD2
clone size: .
J gene: TRBJ2-1
CDR3 protein: CASSKAQRGGLNEQFF
CDR3 DNA: TGTGCCAGTAGTAAGGCACAGCGGGGGGGCCTCAATGAGCAGTTCTTC

V gene: TRBV9
D gene: .
clone size: .
J gene: TRBJ1-1
CDR3 protein: CASSALGQNTEAFF
CDR3 DNA: TGTGCCAGCAGCGCCCTGGGACAGAACACTGAAGCTTTCTTT

V gene: TRBV29-1
D gene: .
clone size: .
J gene: TRBJ1-4
CDR3 protein: CSVEGAGAAEKLFF
CDR3 DNA: TGCAGCGTTGAAGGGGCGGGGGCGGCTGAAAAACTGTTTTTT

V gene: TRBV6-5
D gene: TRBD1
clone size: .
J gene: TRBJ2-2
CDR3 protein: CASSSPQGATGELFF
CDR3 DNA: TGTGCCAGCAGTTCCCCACAGGGGGCCACCGGGGAGCTGTTTTTT

V gene: TRBV6-4
D gene: .
clone size: .
J gene: TRBJ2-3
CDR3 protein: CASSDWVGADTQYF
CDR3 DNA: TGTGCCAGCAGTGACTGGGTAGGGGCAGATACGCAGTATTTT

V gene: TRBV9
D gene: .
clone size: .
J gene: TRBJ2-7
CDR3 protein: CASSVDASRGFYEQYF
CDR3 DNA: TGTGCCAGCAGCGTAGACGCGAGTCGGGGATTCTACGAGCAGTACTTC

V gene: TRBV6-2/TRBV6-3
D gene: TRBD1
clone size: .
J gene: TRBJ1-6
CDR3 protein: CASSYGDRERNSPLHF
CDR3 DNA: TGTGCCAGCAGTTACGGGGACAGGGAGAGAAATTCACCCCTCCACTTT

V gene: TRBV18
D gene: TRBD2
clone size: .
J gene: TRBJ2-3
CDR3 protein: CASSPVPGLAGGPDTQYF
CDR3 DNA: TGTGCCAGCTCACCGGTCCCGGGACTAGCGGGGGGGCCAGATACGCAGTATTTT

V gene: TRBV30
D gene: .
clone size: few
J gene: TRBJ1-6
CDR3 protein: CAWASSYNSPLHF
CDR3 DNA: TGTGCCTGGGCCAGCTCCTATAATTCACCCCTCCACTTT

V gene: TRBV9
D gene: .
clone size: few
J gene: TRBJ2-1
CDR3 protein: CASSVVGGSYNEQFF
CDR3 DNA: TGTGCCAGCAGCGTAGTTGGGGGGTCCTACAATGAGCAGTTCTTC

V gene: TRBV9
D gene: .
clone size: .
J gene: TRBJ1-1
CDR3 protein: CASSPPRGDTEAFF
CDR3 DNA: TGTGCCAGCAGCCCCCCCCGCGGAGACACTGAAGCTTTCTTT

V gene: TRBV6-1
D gene: TRBD1
clone size: .
J gene: TRBJ1-1
CDR3 protein: CASSEAFTGGADTEAFF
CDR3 DNA: TGTGCCAGCAGTGAAGCTTTCACAGGGGGAGCGGACACTGAAGCTTTCTTT

V gene: TRBV21-1
D gene: .
clone size: .
J gene: TRBJ2-7
CDR3 protein: CASSLMGGVHEQYF
CDR3 DNA: TGTGCCAGCAGCCTCATGGGCGGGGTCCACGAGCAGTACTTC

V gene: TRBV6-6
D gene: TRBD1
clone size: .
J gene: TRBJ1-2
CDR3 protein: CASSYTRDSTYGYTF
CDR3 DNA: TGTGCCAGCAGTTACACCAGGGACAGCACCTATGGCTACACCTTC

V gene: TRBV11-3
D gene: .
clone size: .
J gene: TRBJ2-7
CDR3 protein: CASSPARASEQYF
CDR3 DNA: TGTGCCAGCAGCCCAGCGAGGGCGTCCGAGCAGTACTTC

V gene: TRBV19
D gene: .
clone size: .
J gene: TRBJ2-3
CDR3 protein: CASSLSGQAGTDTQYF
CDR3 DNA: TGTGCCAGTAGTCTGTCCGGACAGGCGGGAACAGATACGCAGTATTTT

V gene: TRBV2
D gene: TRBD1
clone size: .
J gene: TRBJ1-6
CDR3 protein: CASRFRDSSYNSPLHF
CDR3 DNA: TGTGCCAGCAGGTTCAGGGACAGCTCCTATAATTCACCCCTCCACTTT

V gene: TRBV12-5
D gene: .
clone size: once
J gene: TRBJ1-1
CDR3 protein: CASGLLQGLTEAFF
CDR3 DNA: TGTGCTAGTGGTTTGTTGCAGGGTCTCACTGAAGCTTTCTTT

V gene: TRBV19
D gene: TRBD1
clone size: .
J gene: TRBJ1-4
CDR3 protein: CASSSRSLGQTNEKLFF
CDR3 DNA: TGTGCCAGTAGTTCTCGCTCATTGGGACAGACTAATGAAAAACTGTTTTTT

V gene: TRBV5-1
D gene: TRBD1
clone size: .
J gene: TRBJ2-1
CDR3 protein: CASSEGDRLSYNEQFF
CDR3 DNA: TGCGCCAGCAGCGAGGGGGACAGGCTCTCCTACAATGAGCAGTTCTTC

V gene: TRBV11-3
D gene: TRBD1
clone size: .
J gene: TRBJ2-2
CDR3 protein: CASSSPRDRNTGELFF
CDR3 DNA: TGTGCCAGCAGCTCTCCCCGGGACAGGAACACCGGGGAGCTGTTTTTT

V gene: TRBV6-5
D gene: .
clone size: .
J gene: TRBJ2-6
CDR3 protein: CASDPWGPGANVLTF
CDR3 DNA: TGTGCCAGCGACCCTTGGGGGCCTGGGGCCAACGTCCTGACTTTC

V gene: TRBV6-5
D gene: TRBD2
clone size: .
J gene: TRBJ2-7
CDR3 protein: CASTNSGDIYEQYF
CDR3 DNA: TGTGCCAGCACTAATAGCGGGGACATCTACGAGCAGTACTTC

V gene: TRBV19
D gene: .
clone size: .
J gene: TRBJ2-6
CDR3 protein: CASSKGQTSGANVLTF
CDR3 DNA: TGTGCCAGTAGTAAGGGACAAACCTCTGGGGCCAACGTCCTGACTTTC

V gene: TRBV10-1
D gene: TRBD2
clone size: .
J gene: TRBJ2-1
CDR3 protein: CASSVQAGGFHEQFF
CDR3 DNA: TGCGCCAGCAGTGTACAAGCGGGGGGGTTTCATGAGCAGTTCTTC

V gene: TRBV5-1
D gene: TRBD2
clone size: .
J gene: TRBJ2-1
CDR3 protein: CASSAQSGGAHNEQFF
CDR3 DNA: TGCGCCAGCAGCGCGCAAAGCGGGGGGGCCCATAATGAGCAGTTCTTC

V gene: TRBV19
D gene: TRBD1
clone size: .
J gene: TRBJ1-5
CDR3 protein: CASSSPGTGVSQPQHF
CDR3 DNA: TGTGCCAGTAGTTCCCCCGGGACAGGGGTTTCACAGCCCCAGCATTTT

V gene: TRBV11-2
D gene: .
clone size: .
J gene: TRBJ1-2
CDR3 protein: CASSYDPGGGYTF
CDR3 DNA: TGTGCCAGCAGCTATGACCCAGGAGGTGGCTACACCTTC

V gene: TRBV27
D gene: TRBD2
clone size: .
J gene: TRBJ2-7
CDR3 protein: CASSLVGGREQYF
CDR3 DNA: TGTGCCAGCAGCCTGGTGGGGGGGAGGGAGCAGTACTTC

V gene: TRBV12-3/TRBV12-4
D gene: .
clone size: .
J gene: TRBJ2-3
CDR3 protein: CASSFVRGDTQYF
CDR3 DNA: TGTGCCAGCAGTTTTGTTCGCGGAGATACGCAGTATTTT

V gene: TRBV2
D gene: .
clone size: .
J gene: TRBJ2-3
CDR3 protein: CASSYGSTDTQYF
CDR3 DNA: TGTGCCAGCAGCTACGGGAGCACAGATACGCAGTATTTT